These 25 T cell receptor beta chains were all obtained from the same sample, sequenced in a study of regulatory T cells in long-lasting Graves disease. The time point: newly diagnosed GD, antithyroid drugs for less than 3 months. Scientists built the TCR library using RNA that was extracted from PBMCs. Both iRepertoire HTBI primers and Arm-PCR of CDR3 regions were used to build the TCR beta libraries. TCRdb re-called the multiplex PCR reads through MiXCR, storing one row per CDR3 protein. The sample shows more than 300,000 distinct CDR3 sequences, 12% of them seen only once. These same data were also listed under a study on T cells in Graves' hyperthyroidism and ophthalmopathy.

Sequenced here: peripheral blood mononuclear cells (PBMCs), sampled at new diagnosis, from a patient treated with antithyroid drugs. These receptor sequences come from a woman aged 18-35 years with Graves disease.

This clonotype was detected ten times or more. This chain links TRBV18 with TRBJ1-2; no definite D call. Germline-derived CDR1 and CDR2 are KGHSH and LQKENI. V lost 1 base and J lost 0, with 12 bases in between. The CDR3 contains 16 residues. The CDR3 loop reads CASSPLRTASNYGYTF. CDR3 sequence (DNA): TGTGCCAGCTCACCACTAAGAACTGCCTCTAACTATGGCTACACCTTC.

The sample holds many counts of this clonotype. The chain links TRBV2 to TRBJ2-1; D is undetermined. The CDR3 runs 15 residues. Trimming took 5 bases from V and 0 from J, leaving 11 bases between them. Germline CDR1 is SNHLY and CDR2 is FYNNEI. The CDR3 sequence: CASSSFPSSYNEQFF. The CDR3 region has the DNA TGTGCCAGCAGTTCCTTTCCCAGCTCCTACAATGAGCAGTTCTTC. The full variable domain, its missing parts supplied by reference TRBV2 and TRBJ2-1, is EPEVTQTPSHQVTQMGQEVILRCVPISNHLYFYWYRQILGQKVEFLVSFYNNEISEKSEIFDDQFSVERPDGSNFTLKIRSTKLEDSAMYFCASSSFPSSYNEQFFGPGTRLTVL.

This clonotype was observed many times. The CDR3 nucleotides are TGTGCCAGCAGCGCACGCTCCATCGGGAGGGAGACCCAGTACTTC. This translates into CASSARSIGRETQYF. This chain uses TRBV13 with TRBJ2-5, with 7 nucleotides matching TRBD2. J gave up 5 bases and V 5 bases, and 11 bases lay outside the gene matches. The CDR3 runs to 15 residues. CDR1 and CDR2 from the germline V gene are PRHDT and FYEKMQ (reference sequence).

In regard to this clonotype: A single base is all that separates this from a far larger clone, so a read error is likely. The rearrangement links TRBV12-3 or TRBV12-4 to TRBJ1-4; maybe TRBD1 (6 bases). The CDR3 has 15 residues. The CDR3 coding sequence is TGTGCCAGCAGTTTTGGGGGCGCAGGTTACGAAAAACTGTCTTTT. Encoded protein: CASSFGGAGYEKLSF.

This clonotype was detected once. This chain uses TRBV4-3 with TRBJ1-6; TRBD1 might be the D (5 bases). Germline values: CDR1 LGHNA, CDR2 YSLEER. Trimming stripped 0 bases from V and 7 bases from J, with 13 bases between. There are 16 residues in the CDR3. CDR3 residues: CASSQDTPGGNSPLHF. The CDR3 DNA is TGCGCCAGCAGCCAAGATACCCCCGGGGGGAATTCACCCCTCCACTTT.

This clonotype was observed many times. The chain couples TRBV20-1 to TRBJ1-5; the D gene is possibly TRBD1 (5 bases). Germline V gene data show CDR1 as DFQATT and CDR2 as SNEGSKA (reference sequence). Trimming removed 6 bases from V and 5 bases from J, with 17 bases in between. CDR3 length: 14 residues. The CDR3 DNA is TGCAGTGCGAAAGTTGGGGGAAGCGATCAGCCCCAGCATTTT. It yields the protein CSAKVGGSDQPQHF.

This clonotype was seen many times. The chain employs TRBV20-1 and TRBJ2-1; TRBD2 aligns across 8 bases. The CDR3 is 13 residues long. CDR1 is DFQATT and CDR2 is SNEGSKA in the germline V gene (reference sequence). V lost 7 bases and J lost 6; bases outside the gene matches: 8. CDR3 sequence (DNA): TGCAGTGGTAAACGGGGGGGCCCCAATGAGCAGTTCTTC. Protein sequence: CSGKRGGPNEQFF.

The chain is built from TRBV6-1 and TRBJ2-7; D may correspond to TRBD1 or TRBD2 (5 bases each). In germline, CDR1 is MNHNS, CDR2 SASEGT. The CDR3 spans 14 residues. Trimming pared 6 bases from V and 2 bases from J, leaving 14 bases between. In nucleotides, the CDR3 is TGTGCCAGCAGCCGCGGGTGGGACCCCTACGAGCAGTACGTC. This sequence encodes CASSRGWDPYEQYV.

This clonotype was picked up a small number of times. The chain is built from TRBV4-3 and TRBJ1-5; perhaps TRBD1 as D (5 bases). V lost 3 bases to trimming and J lost 8 bases, with 23 bases between them. There are 17 residues in the CDR3. From germline, CDR1 is LGHNA and CDR2 YSLEER. The CDR3 bases are TGCGCCAGCAGCCAGGGTGTGGGGGTTACCGAGGGAAAGCCCCAGCATTTT. Protein product: CASSQGVGVTEGKPQHF.

This chain joins TRBV5-1 and TRBJ1-3; D gene uncertain. The CDR3 has 14 residues. CDR1 and CDR2 from the germline V gene are SGHRS and YFSETQ. Trimming removed 9 bases at V and 0 bases at J, with 13 bases between. The CDR3 coding sequence is TGCGCCAACAGACGAGACTTCTCTGGAAACACCATATATTTT. Translating gives CANRRDFSGNTIYF.

Many counts were recorded for this clonotype. The chain has TRBV6-2 or TRBV6-3 and TRBJ2-7, with D uncertain. V dropped 5 bases and J dropped 3 bases, with 11 bases sitting between them. Germline V gene sequence: CDR1 MNHEY, CDR2 SVGEGT. The CDR3 runs to 13 residues. This CDR3 is CASSEIPVYEQYF. CDR3 sequence (DNA): TGTGCCAGCAGTGAAATCCCGGTCTACGAGCAGTACTTC.

This clonotype was picked up many times. This rearrangement joins TRBV6-2 or TRBV6-3 to TRBJ1-3; D perhaps matches TRBD1 (5 bases). The V end was cut by 6 bases, the J end by 4 bases, with 10 bases between. The CDR3 covers 13 residues. The germline V gene has CDR1 MNHEY and CDR2 SVGEGT. The CDR3 protein is CASSSGSGNTIYF. For the CDR3, the DNA is TGTGCCAGCAGCTCAGGGTCAGGAAACACCATATATTTT.

This clonotype was counted many times. The J gene is TRBJ2-2, the V gene TRBV7-2; no clear D gene. The CDR3 has 17 residues. V was trimmed by 5 bases and J by 3 bases, leaving 19 bases between them. Per germline, CDR1 SGHTA and CDR2 FQGNSA. This CDR3 reads CASSVRQTVSYTGELFF. CDR3 coding DNA: TGTGCCAGCAGCGTGAGACAAACCGTGTCCTACACCGGGGAGCTGTTTTTT.

This clonotype was counted between two and nine times. This chain links TRBV12-3 or TRBV12-4 with TRBJ2-1, with TRBD2 matching 10 bases. This CDR3 has 17 amino acids. The J segment lost 4 bases and the V segment lost 6 bases, leaving 12 bases of the junction unmatched. CDR3 DNA sequence: TGTGCCAGCAGGTCTAGCGGGAGAAGGCTCGGTTACAATGAGCAGTTCTTC. Its translation is CASRSSGRRLGYNEQFF.

Many counts were recorded for this clonotype. The chain combines TRBV20-1 with TRBJ2-7; D uncertain. Trimming stripped 3 bases from V and 5 bases from J, with 5 bases between. Per the germline V gene, CDR1 is DFQATT and CDR2 is SNEGSKA (reference sequence). CDR3 length: 10 residues. The CDR3 coding sequence is TGCAGTGCTAGTGGTGACGAGCAGTACTTC. This translates into CSASGDEQYF.

V and J are TRBV20-1 and TRBJ2-3, with a tentative D call TRBD1 (5 bases). Trimming cost V 0 bases and J 4 bases, with 14 bases left between them. This CDR3 contains 15 residues. CDR1 DFQATT and CDR2 SNEGSKA come from the germline V gene (reference sequence). In DNA, the CDR3 is TGCAGTGCTAGAGATTTACTAAGGGGTTCAGATACGCAGTATTTT. It codes for CSARDLLRGSDTQYF.

Remarks on this clonotype: A much larger clonotype is one base distant, so this may be a read error. The chain carries TRBV4-2 and TRBJ2-2; D is undetermined. Germline values: CDR1 LGHNA, CDR2 YNFKEQ. V lost 0 bases to trimming and J lost 1 base, with 9 bases between them. This CDR3 is 16 amino acids long. The CDR3 bases are TGTGCCAGCAGCCAAGAAGGACCGGGGAACACCGGGGAGCTGTTTTTT. Translated, it gives CASSQEGPGNTGELFF.

The table lists this clonotype with many counts. The chain recombines TRBV6-2 or TRBV6-3 with TRBJ2-4, with unresolved D. V gave up 2 bases and J gave up 1 base, with 24 bases separating them. The CDR3 is 20 amino acids. Germline assignment: CDR1 MNHEY and CDR2 SVGEGT. CDR3 loop: CASSYLSFKDGISAKNIQYF. The CDR3 region has the DNA TGTGCCAGCAGTTACCTATCCTTTAAGGACGGAATAAGTGCCAAAAACATTCAGTACTTC.

In this sample, this clonotype turned up a few times. A much larger clonotype is one base distant, so this may be a read error. This chain links TRBV24-1 with TRBJ1-5; tentatively, D is TRBD1 (5 bases). Germline V gives CDR1 KGHDR, CDR2 SFDVKD. The CDR3 contains 15 residues. Here the CDR3 reads CTTSDPGGGNQPQHF. The CDR3 nucleotides are TGTACCACCAGTGACCCGGGAGGGGGCAATCAGCCCCAGCATTTT.

Here the CDR3 reads CASSWPADTSTDTQYF. In DNA form, the CDR3 reads TGTGCCAGCAGCTGGCCAGCGGATACTAGCACAGATACGCAGTATTTT. The V gene is TRBV7-9, the J gene TRBJ2-3, with D maybe TRBD2 (5 bases). In germline, CDR1 is SEHNR, CDR2 FQNEAQ (reference sequence). The CDR3 runs 16 residues. Trimming removed 4 bases from V and 0 bases from J, with 14 bases in between.

The chain links TRBV15 to TRBJ2-4; the match to TRBD2 covers 9 bases. This CDR3 is built from 16 residues. Looked up from germline, CDR1 is LNHNV and CDR2 is YYDKDF (reference sequence). J was trimmed by 4 bases and V by 1 base; bases with no gene match: 5. Here the CDR3 reads CATSRGGGRVKNIQYF. CDR3 nucleotide sequence: TGTGCCACCAGCAGAGGAGGCGGGAGGGTTAAAAACATTCAGTACTTC.

In its sample, this clonotype was seen many times. The chain carries TRBV28 and TRBJ2-7; no clear D. Germline CDR1 MDHEN, CDR2 SYDVKM. V gave up 3 bases and J gave up 5 bases, with 2 bases separating them. The CDR3 extends over 10 amino acids. This CDR3 is CASSFDEQYF. In DNA form, the CDR3 reads TGTGCCAGCAGTTTCGACGAGCAGTACTTC.

This clonotype was picked up many times. The rearrangement uses TRBV7-8 and TRBJ1-3; 9 nucleotides match TRBD1. The CDR3 covers 19 residues. From germline, CDR1 is SGHVS and CDR2 FQNEAQ. Trimming at V came to 4 bases and at J to 1 base, leaving 14 bases not matched to a gene. CDR3 nucleotide sequence: TGTGCCAGCAGCTCATGGACCCCGGGACAGGGAGCTTCTGGAAACACCATATATTTT. This gives the protein CASSSWTPGQGASGNTIYF. Supplemented by reference TRBV7-8 and TRBJ1-3, the full variable domain reads GAGVSQSPRYKVAKRGQDVALRCDPISGHVSLFWYQQALGQGPEFLTYFQNEAQLDKSGLPSDRFFAERPEGSVSTLKIQRTQQEDSAVYLCASSSWTPGQGASGNTIYFGEGSWLTVV.

This clonotype appeared many times. This rearrangement joins TRBV7-2 to TRBJ2-7, with 9 bases that match TRBD2. Per germline, CDR1 SGHTA and CDR2 FQGNSA. Trimming removed 1 base from V and 4 bases from J; junction bases left unmatched: 8. The length of the CDR3 is 16 residues. Written as DNA, the CDR3 is TGTGCCAGCAGCTTAGGGGGATTAGCGGGAGATTACGAGCAGTACGTC. Residues: CASSLGGLAGDYEQYV.

The sample holds many counts of this clonotype. The rearrangement links TRBV14 to TRBJ2-7, with TRBD2 matching over 12 bases. The CDR3 has 19 amino acids. Looked up from germline, CDR1 is SGHDN and CDR2 is FVKESK. J gave up 2 bases and V 0 bases, and 11 bases lay outside the gene matches. CDR3 DNA: TGTGCCAGCAGCCAAGATAAGGAGCGGACTAGCGGGGCCACCTACGAGCAGTACTTC. Amino acids: CASSQDKERTSGATYEQYF.